This paragraph reports one T cell receptor beta chain. The antigen it binds to is not known. No base quality information exists; no much larger clone differs at one position. Library prep was done by PCR. Sequencing relied on an Illumina HiSeq 2500. TCR libraries were prepared with molecular barcoding, using unique molecular identifiers to normalize TCRbeta repertoire quantification. Using fastp at Q25 and MiXCR, TCRdb reprocessed the public reads and kept productive beta chains. For every CDR3 protein sequence, its rows merge into one entry that carries the most common genes and DNA. For this sample there are about 200,000 distinct CDR3 sequences; about 7% appear just once. Clones ranked in the top ten supply 5% to 6.5% of the sample. These data originate in a study of T-cell reconstitution after alpha-beta-depleted transplantation in children (TCRdb year 2016). Looking at the study overall: T-cell immune reconstitution after TCRalphabeta/CD19-depleted allogeneic hematopoietic cell transplantation in children was quantitatively tracked in the study by means of TCR repertoire profiling. The research as a whole found: In some patients, high TCRbeta diversity at day 60 was attributed to recipient T cells and intrathymic progenitors that had survived conditioning. The apparently early recovery of alphabetaT-cell counts about two months after transplant reportedly depended on only several hundred rapidly expanded clones that came from non-depleted graft cells. The frequencies of hyperexpanded clones fell over the following months, and after one year, T-cell counts and TCRbeta diversity were mostly attributed to newly produced T cells.

Taken from cysteine to phenylalanine, the CDR3 has 16 residues. CDR3 DNA is the only sequence kept; it has 48 bases, read in frame from the first base. V is pruned by 6 bases and J by 3 bases, leaving 7 bases of the junction without a gene match. CDR1 and CDR2, looked up from the germline V gene, are MNHNS and SASEGT. The label giving this sample's treatment or condition can be read as: allogeneic hematopoietic cell transplantation with graft depleted of TCRalphabeta T cells and CD19 B cells. Transplant recipients were children who received TCRalphabeta/CD19-depleted allogeneic hematopoietic cell grafts.

This specimen consisted of PBMCs, obtained before TCRalphabeta/CD19-depleted stem cell transplant. Recombination joined TRBV6-1 with TRBJ2-1, with 11 bases in between that match TRBD2. This TCR came from a boy between 2 and 10 years old with acute lymphoblastic leukemia, due to receive a stem cell transplant. CDR3 loop: CASRTLAGGLYNEQFF. The DNA is TGTGCCAGCAGAACTTTAGCGGGGGGGCTCTACAATGAGCAGTTCTTC.